These T cell receptor beta chains were read from a single sample in a study of blood T cell repertoires in COVID-19. Measured with immunoSEQ multiplex PCR; TCRdb has only the in-frame clones, and not every one. The table has 330,000 or so clones, roughly 90% seen once. Material for sequencing was peripheral blood. The receptor set was obtained from a woman in her sixties with COVID-19, enrolled during active disease. Both conserved end residues are part of each CDR3. A D gene is named only where the DNA matches it firmly. Size tells how often a clone was seen (once, few, many) or the class of an expanded clone, and some rows leave it out.

j_gene: TRBJ1-5
len: 16
d_gene: TRBD1
v_gene: TRBV15
abundance: .
CDR3aa: CATSRDRDRVDQPQHF
CDR3nt: TGTGCCACCAGCAGAGATCGGGACAGGGTAGATCAGCCCCAGCATTTT

j_gene: TRBJ2-5
len: 16
d_gene: TRBD2
v_gene: TRBV3-1/TRBV3-2
abundance: .
CDR3aa: CASSPLAGGHQETQYF
CDR3nt: TGTGCCAGCAGCCCCCTAGCGGGGGGCCACCAAGAGACCCAGTACTTC

j_gene: TRBJ1-2
len: 15
d_gene: .
v_gene: TRBV24-1
abundance: .
CDR3aa: CATSDPTVINYGYTF
CDR3nt: TGTGCCACCAGTGACCCGACAGTTATTAACTATGGCTACACCTTC

j_gene: TRBJ2-2
len: 18
d_gene: TRBD1
v_gene: TRBV2
abundance: .
CDR3aa: CASSGLTGGQVGTGELFF
CDR3nt: TGTGCCAGCAGTGGGTTGACAGGGGGCCAGGTGGGCACCGGGGAGCTGTTTTTT

j_gene: TRBJ2-7
len: 16
d_gene: .
v_gene: TRBV5-1
abundance: .
CDR3aa: CASSAAGGDSLREQYF
CDR3nt: TGCGCCAGCAGCGCGGCGGGCGGGGACTCTCTACGAGAGCAGTACTTC

j_gene: TRBJ1-3
len: 17
d_gene: TRBD1
v_gene: TRBV5-1
abundance: once
CDR3aa: CASSLGGQGGTGNTIYF
CDR3nt: TGCGCCAGCAGCTTGGGGGGACAGGGAGGAACTGGAAACACCATATATTTT

j_gene: TRBJ2-5
len: 16
d_gene: .
v_gene: TRBV7-9
abundance: .
CDR3aa: CASSASRDFAQETQYF
CDR3nt: TGTGCCAGCAGCGCCTCCCGGGACTTTGCACAAGAGACCCAGTACTTC

j_gene: TRBJ1-1
len: 13
d_gene: TRBD1
v_gene: TRBV19
abundance: once
CDR3aa: CASRFRDRAEAFF
CDR3nt: TGTGCCAGTAGGTTCCGGGACAGGGCTGAAGCTTTCTTT

j_gene: TRBJ1-2
len: 13
d_gene: TRBD1
v_gene: TRBV30
abundance: .
CDR3aa: CAWSRTGRYGYTF
CDR3nt: TGTGCCTGGAGTAGGACAGGACGCTATGGCTACACCTTC

j_gene: TRBJ1-2
len: 16
d_gene: TRBD1
v_gene: TRBV4-2
abundance: .
CDR3aa: CASSQGTGGRGYGYTF
CDR3nt: TGTGCCAGCAGCCAAGGGACAGGGGGCAGGGGCTATGGCTACACCTTC

j_gene: TRBJ1-1
len: 14
d_gene: .
v_gene: TRBV4-1
abundance: .
CDR3aa: CASSQSTWNTEAFF
CDR3nt: TGCGCCAGCAGCCAATCGACATGGAACACTGAAGCTTTCTTT

j_gene: TRBJ1-1
len: 12
d_gene: .
v_gene: TRBV7-9
abundance: .
CDR3aa: CASSRQVTEAFF
CDR3nt: TGTGCCAGCAGCCGACAGGTTACTGAAGCTTTCTTT

j_gene: TRBJ2-5
len: 10
d_gene: .
v_gene: TRBV20-1
abundance: .
CDR3aa: CSAGRGAQYF
CDR3nt: TGCAGTGCAGGGAGGGGGGCGCAGTACTTC

j_gene: TRBJ1-2
len: 12
d_gene: .
v_gene: TRBV24-1
abundance: .
CDR3aa: CATSPGSYGYTF
CDR3nt: TGTGCCACCAGCCCCGGGAGCTATGGCTACACCTTC

j_gene: TRBJ1-2
len: 14
d_gene: .
v_gene: TRBV6-5
abundance: .
CDR3aa: CASSYGWSDYGYTF
CDR3nt: TGTGCCAGCAGTTACGGCTGGTCAGACTATGGCTACACCTTC

j_gene: TRBJ2-7
len: 13
d_gene: .
v_gene: TRBV5-1
abundance: .
CDR3aa: CASSLDRVDEQYF
CDR3nt: TGCGCCAGCAGCTTGGACAGGGTCGACGAGCAGTACTTC

j_gene: TRBJ1-1
len: 14
d_gene: .
v_gene: TRBV5-1
abundance: .
CDR3aa: CASSYRVANTEAFF
CDR3nt: TGCGCCAGCAGCTACCGGGTAGCGAACACTGAAGCTTTCTTT

j_gene: TRBJ2-1
len: 16
d_gene: TRBD2
v_gene: TRBV5-8
abundance: .
CDR3aa: CSQGDRLAGVYNEQFF
CDR3nt: TGTAGCCAGGGCGATCGGCTAGCGGGGGTCTACAATGAGCAGTTCTTC

j_gene: TRBJ1-1
len: 15
d_gene: .
v_gene: TRBV28
abundance: .
CDR3aa: CASSFPGRRDTEAFF
CDR3nt: TGTGCCAGCAGTTTCCCCGGACGGAGGGACACTGAAGCTTTCTTT

j_gene: TRBJ2-1
len: 16
d_gene: TRBD1
v_gene: TRBV5-1
abundance: .
CDR3aa: CASSFRSGTGYNEQFF
CDR3nt: TGCGCCAGCAGCTTCCGGAGTGGGACAGGCTACAATGAGCAGTTCTTC

j_gene: TRBJ2-4
len: 16
d_gene: .
v_gene: TRBV3-1/TRBV3-2
abundance: .
CDR3aa: CASSQERGLGKNIQYF
CDR3nt: TGTGCCAGCAGCCAAGAGCGGGGCTTGGGCAAAAACATTCAGTACTTC

j_gene: TRBJ1-2
len: 13
d_gene: .
v_gene: TRBV2
abundance: .
CDR3aa: CASNLQGSGGYTF
CDR3nt: TGTGCCAGCAATTTACAGGGTTCGGGTGGCTACACCTTC

j_gene: TRBJ1-5
len: 13
d_gene: TRBD1
v_gene: TRBV7-9
abundance: .
CDR3aa: CASRGQGDQPQHF
CDR3nt: TGTGCCAGCCGAGGACAGGGCGATCAGCCCCAGCATTTT

j_gene: TRBJ1-2
len: 14
d_gene: .
v_gene: TRBV7-9
abundance: .
CDR3aa: CASSRAGSNYGYTF
CDR3nt: TGTGCCAGCAGTCGCGCGGGCAGCAACTATGGCTACACCTTC

j_gene: TRBJ1-2
len: 14
d_gene: .
v_gene: TRBV1
abundance: .
CDR3aa: CTSSQGTGNAGYTF
CDR3nt: TGCACCAGCAGCCAAGGGACAGGGAACGCTGGCTACACCTTC

j_gene: TRBJ2-2
len: 13
d_gene: TRBD1
v_gene: TRBV7-2
abundance: .
CDR3aa: CASSYRGTGELFF
CDR3nt: TGTGCCAGCAGCTACAGGGGCACCGGGGAGCTGTTTTTT

j_gene: TRBJ1-1
len: 15
d_gene: .
v_gene: TRBV19
abundance: .
CDR3aa: CASFAEGGRNTEAFF
CDR3nt: TGTGCCAGTTTCGCGGAGGGTGGGCGGAACACTGAAGCTTTCTTT

j_gene: TRBJ2-2
len: 15
d_gene: TRBD2
v_gene: TRBV29-1
abundance: .
CDR3aa: CSVGQTAAGAGELFF
CDR3nt: TGCAGCGTTGGCCAAACAGCGGCGGGGGCCGGGGAGCTGTTTTTT

j_gene: TRBJ1-1
len: 14
d_gene: .
v_gene: TRBV5-1
abundance: .
CDR3aa: CASSTTGLVTEAFF
CDR3nt: TGCGCCAGCAGCACCACAGGGCTAGTCACTGAAGCTTTCTTT

j_gene: TRBJ1-5
len: 16
d_gene: TRBD1
v_gene: TRBV7-6
abundance: .
CDR3aa: CASSPGTAHSNQPQHF
CDR3nt: TGTGCCAGCAGCCCTGGGACAGCCCATAGCAATCAGCCCCAGCATTTT

j_gene: TRBJ1-4
len: 16
d_gene: TRBD1
v_gene: TRBV27
abundance: few
CDR3aa: CASSLESGGSNEKLFF
CDR3nt: TGTGCCAGCAGTTTAGAGTCAGGGGGATCTAATGAAAAACTGTTTTTT

j_gene: TRBJ2-1
len: 12
d_gene: TRBD1
v_gene: TRBV28
abundance: .
CDR3aa: CASSSLRDRGLF
CDR3nt: TGTGCCAGCAGTTCCCTTAGGGACAGGGGCCTCTTC

j_gene: TRBJ2-3
len: 16
d_gene: TRBD1
v_gene: TRBV30
abundance: .
CDR3aa: CAWSAQGATGADTQYF
CDR3nt: TGTGCCTGGAGTGCGCAGGGGGCGACGGGGGCAGATACGCAGTATTTT

j_gene: TRBJ1-1
len: 13
d_gene: .
v_gene: TRBV10-1
abundance: .
CDR3aa: CASSEHRNTEAFF
CDR3nt: TGCGCCAGCAGTGAACACCGCAACACTGAAGCTTTCTTT

j_gene: TRBJ2-2
len: 15
d_gene: TRBD1
v_gene: TRBV7-9
abundance: once
CDR3aa: CASSSRQGRPGELFF
CDR3nt: TGTGCCAGCAGCTCAAGACAGGGTCGGCCCGGGGAGCTGTTTTTT

j_gene: TRBJ2-3
len: 15
d_gene: .
v_gene: TRBV6-4
abundance: .
CDR3aa: CASSIRGAYTDTQYF
CDR3nt: TGTGCCAGCAGTATACGGGGGGCTTACACAGATACGCAGTATTTT

j_gene: TRBJ1-4
len: 14
d_gene: TRBD1
v_gene: TRBV7-2
abundance: .
CDR3aa: CASSLDRTNEKLFF
CDR3nt: TGTGCCAGCAGCTTGGACAGGACTAATGAAAAACTGTTTTTT

j_gene: TRBJ2-5
len: 15
d_gene: .
v_gene: TRBV7-3
abundance: .
CDR3aa: CASSFQGGFQETQYF
CDR3nt: TGTGCCAGCAGCTTCCAGGGGGGCTTCCAAGAGACCCAGTACTTC

j_gene: TRBJ1-1
len: 13
d_gene: .
v_gene: TRBV27
abundance: .
CDR3aa: CASSFSWNTEAFF
CDR3nt: TGTGCCAGCAGTTTCTCTTGGAACACTGAAGCTTTCTTT

j_gene: TRBJ2-3
len: 15
d_gene: TRBD1
v_gene: TRBV2
abundance: .
CDR3aa: CASSVDRGSADTQYF
CDR3nt: TGTGCCAGCAGTGTAGACAGGGGGAGTGCAGATACGCAGTATTTT

j_gene: TRBJ2-1
len: 14
d_gene: TRBD1
v_gene: TRBV24-1
abundance: .
CDR3aa: CATSDPTGPNEQFF
CDR3nt: TGTGCCACCAGTGACCCGACAGGGCCCAATGAGCAGTTCTTC

j_gene: TRBJ1-1
len: 14
d_gene: .
v_gene: TRBV5-5
abundance: .
CDR3aa: CASSLFSTGTEAFF
CDR3nt: TGTGCCAGCAGCTTGTTTTCCACGGGGACTGAAGCTTTCTTT

j_gene: TRBJ1-6
len: 19
d_gene: .
v_gene: TRBV4-1
abundance: .
CDR3aa: CASSGAYTSRHSYNSPLHF
CDR3nt: TGCGCCAGCAGCGGGGCCTACACCTCCCGACACTCCTATAATTCACCCCTCCACTTT

j_gene: TRBJ2-1
len: 16
d_gene: .
v_gene: TRBV5-1
abundance: .
CDR3aa: CASSLDARTSYNEQFF
CDR3nt: TGCGCCAGCAGCTTGGACGCCAGAACGTCCTACAATGAGCAGTTCTTC

j_gene: TRBJ2-3
len: 16
d_gene: TRBD1
v_gene: TRBV28
abundance: once
CDR3aa: CASRLRQGTSTDTQYF
CDR3nt: TGTGCCAGCAGACTAAGACAGGGGACGAGCACAGATACGCAGTATTTT

j_gene: TRBJ2-3
len: 15
d_gene: TRBD2
v_gene: TRBV7-8
abundance: .
CDR3aa: CASSLGSGGRNTQYF
CDR3nt: TGTGCCAGCAGCTTAGGCAGCGGGGGACGAAATACGCAGTATTTT

j_gene: TRBJ1-5
len: 13
d_gene: .
v_gene: TRBV6-5
abundance: .
CDR3aa: CASSLDRNQPQHF
CDR3nt: TGTGCCAGCAGCTTGGACAGAAATCAGCCCCAGCATTTT

j_gene: TRBJ1-2
len: 15
d_gene: TRBD1
v_gene: TRBV5-1
abundance: .
CDR3aa: CASSLGLDRVYGYTF
CDR3nt: TGCGCCAGCAGCTTGGGACTCGACAGGGTCTATGGCTACACCTTC

j_gene: TRBJ1-1
len: 15
d_gene: .
v_gene: TRBV28
abundance: .
CDR3aa: CASSLWAPGNTEAFF
CDR3nt: TGTGCCAGCAGTCTATGGGCCCCAGGGAACACTGAAGCTTTCTTT

j_gene: TRBJ2-7
len: 15
d_gene: TRBD1
v_gene: TRBV5-1
abundance: .
CDR3aa: CASSSWPGQSYEQYF
CDR3nt: TGCGCCAGCAGCAGCTGGCCGGGACAGAGCTACGAGCAGTACTTC

j_gene: TRBJ1-4
len: 17
d_gene: TRBD1
v_gene: TRBV25-1
abundance: .
CDR3aa: CASSDRGQGATNEKLFF
CDR3nt: TGTGCCAGCAGTGACCGCGGACAGGGAGCGACTAATGAAAAACTGTTTTTT

j_gene: TRBJ1-2
len: 13
d_gene: .
v_gene: TRBV9
abundance: .
CDR3aa: CASSVEGMGGYTF
CDR3nt: TGTGCCAGCAGCGTAGAAGGTATGGGCGGCTACACCTTC

j_gene: TRBJ1-2
len: 14
d_gene: TRBD1
v_gene: TRBV7-3
abundance: .
CDR3aa: CASSQFGQGDGYTF
CDR3nt: TGTGCCAGCAGCCAATTTGGACAGGGGGATGGCTACACCTTC

j_gene: TRBJ1-4
len: 18
d_gene: .
v_gene: TRBV7-8
abundance: .
CDR3aa: CASSFGVTSLSTNEKLFF
CDR3nt: TGTGCCAGCAGCTTCGGGGTCACCAGTCTGTCTACTAATGAAAAACTGTTTTTT

j_gene: TRBJ1-1
len: 14
d_gene: .
v_gene: TRBV7-8
abundance: .
CDR3aa: CASSVATAVAEAFF
CDR3nt: TGTGCCAGCAGCGTAGCCACGGCGGTCGCTGAAGCTTTCTTT

j_gene: TRBJ1-6
len: 15
d_gene: .
v_gene: TRBV5-6
abundance: .
CDR3aa: CASSYRPGFNSPLHF
CDR3nt: TGTGCCAGCAGCTACAGGCCAGGTTTTAATTCACCCCTCCACTTT

j_gene: TRBJ2-5
len: 16
d_gene: TRBD1
v_gene: TRBV29-1
abundance: .
CDR3aa: CSVEGAWDRDQETQYF
CDR3nt: TGCAGCGTTGAAGGAGCTTGGGACAGGGACCAAGAGACCCAGTACTTC

j_gene: TRBJ1-6
len: 16
d_gene: .
v_gene: TRBV5-5
abundance: .
CDR3aa: CASSLTGGPTNSPLHF
CDR3nt: TGTGCCAGCAGCCTGACGGGGGGCCCGACCAATTCACCCCTCCACTTT